What follows is one TCR beta chain and its context. This CDR3 comprises 17 residues. Germline V gene lookup returns CDR1 KGHSH and CDR2 LQKENI. The authors isolated total RNA from whole blood without sorting T cells. Using eight separate reactions per sample, the authors generated cDNA. TCRdb reprocessed the 5' RACE reads, with one entry per CDR3 protein and no DNA. The sample has roughly 330,000 distinct CDR3 sequences. The sample belongs to a study of monozygotic twins with inflammatory bowel disease. Sequenced sample: blood. This sequence joins TRBV18 and TRBJ2-1. This sequence was found in a human donor with ulcerative colitis or Crohn's disease, or a healthy co-twin of an affected twin (not recorded which). The CDR3 loop is CASSPPLRADSYNEQFF.